This T cell receptor (beta chain) comes out of a study of T cells after yellow fever vaccination. TCRdb reprocessed the 5' RACE reads via MiXCR and lists one record per CDR3 protein. The repertoire holds a few hundred thousand distinct CDR3 sequences, with 6.9% as singletons. About this clonotype: The antigen is not known. Sequence at one end of the junction differs from germline and may be a read error.

Broader study findings: High-abundance clonotypes from the bulk population could contaminate FACS-sorted repertoires. It was the secondary response that reached its peak faster, day 5 versus 15, but it was weaker. Post-booster repertoires again held most primary-vaccination clones (roughly 95% CD4, 88% CD8).

The CDR3 totals 15 residues. Germline assignment: CDR1 LGHNA and CDR2 YSLEER. This clonotype originated in a man aged 30-40 years who received the YFV17D yellow fever vaccine. Here the sequenced sample was CD4+ T cells sorted from PBMCs, taken 15 days after the yellow fever booster vaccination. This chain connects TRBV4-3 to TRBJ2-3; 7 nucleotides line up with TRBD2. The CDR3 region is CASSHSPAGIDTKYF. The CDR3 DNA sequence: TGCGCCAGCAGCCATTCCCCAGCGGGAATAGATACGAAGTATTTT.